A single sample gave rise to the 27 T cell receptor beta chains below, sequenced in a study of Graves' ophthalmopathy and Graves' hyperthyroidism. RNA transcripts provided the template for amplifying TCR beta CDR3 regions. The workflow started with a first-round RT-PCR run with HTBI primers and then moved on to a second-round multiplex PCR. TCRdb called the multiplex PCR reads again in MiXCR, with one record for every CDR3 protein. The sample has almost 750,000 distinct CDR3 sequences; roughly two fifths are singletons. Sample: peripheral blood. Receptor source: an adult man with Graves' ophthalmopathy.

This rearrangement joins TRBV2 to TRBJ1-2, with D maybe TRBD1 (6 bases). This CDR3 contains 15 residues. CDR1 is SNHLY and CDR2 is FYNNEI in the germline V gene. V dropped 3 bases and J dropped 11 bases, with 22 bases sitting between them. The CDR3 here is CASSDPRTGPFGYTF. CDR3 nucleotides: TGTGCCAGCAGTGATCCCCGCACAGGGCCCTTTGGGTACACCTTC.

This chain links TRBV4-3 with TRBJ1-2; 8 nucleotides agree with TRBD1. The ends lost 3 bases at V and 6 bases at J; junction bases unmatched: 6. CDR3 length equals 14 residues. The V gene's germline CDR1 is LGHNA and CDR2 YSLEER. The CDR3 DNA sequence: TGCGCCAGCAGCCAGGACCAGGGGGCGGATGGCTACACCTTC. Translation: CASSQDQGADGYTF.

This clonotype turned up a few times. The chain joins TRBV20-1 to TRBJ2-5; D remains ambiguous. The V gene lost 6 bases and the J gene lost 5 bases, with 7 bases spanning the gap. Looked up from germline, CDR1 is DFQATT and CDR2 is SNEGSKA (reference sequence). The CDR3 sequence is 10 residues long. CDR3 protein: CSALKETQYF. CDR3 coding DNA: TGCAGTGCCCTAAAGGAGACCCAGTACTTC.

This clonotype has a handful of counts. The rearrangement links TRBV10-3 to TRBJ1-5; D remains ambiguous. V was pared by 10 bases and J by 9 bases, with 22 bases between. The CDR3 extends over 14 amino acids. The germline V gene encodes CDR1 ENHRY and CDR2 SYGVKD. CDR3: CASSQTAYNAPQHF. CDR3 nucleotides: TGTGCCAGCAGCCAGACGGCATACAATGCGCCCCAGCATTTT.

The chain recombines TRBV7-9 with TRBJ1-6, with TRBD1 as a possible D gene (6 bases). This CDR3 is 13 amino acids long. V lost 6 bases to trimming and J lost 9 bases, with 12 bases between them. Germline CDR1 is SEHNR and CDR2 is FQNEAQ (reference sequence). CDR3 sequence reads: CASSLPGASPLHF. The CDR3 DNA reads TGTGCCAGCAGTCTCCCAGGGGCTTCACCCCTCCACTTT. The entire variable domain, with the rest obtained from reference TRBV7-9 and TRBJ1-6, is as follows: DTGVSQNPRHKITKRGQNVTFRCDPISEHNRLYWYRQTLGQGPEFLTYFQNEAQLEKSRLLSDRFSAERPKGSFSTLEIQRTEQGDSAMYLCASSLPGASPLHFGNGTRLTVT.

A word on this clonotype: A much larger clone differs by one base, so this may be a read error. The V call is TRBV19, the J call TRBJ1-5; D might be TRBD1 (5 bases). CDR3 length: 15 amino acids. V was cut by 3 bases and J by 3 bases, with 12 bases left in between. Germline V gives CDR1 LNHDA, CDR2 SQIVND (reference sequence). This chain's CDR3 is CASSIRTIPNQPQHF. The CDR3 DNA reads as TGTGCCAGTAGTATTCGGACAATACCCAATCAGCCCCAGCATTTT.

This clonotype has only a few counts. The chain combines TRBV9 with TRBJ2-7; 7 bases are shared with TRBD1. Trimming took 4 bases from V and 2 from J; bases not matched to a gene: 9. The CDR3 totals 15 residues. The germline V gene has CDR1 SGDLS and CDR2 YYNGEE. CDR3 bases: TGTGCCAGCAGCCGCACCCAGGGACAGACCTACGAGCAGTACTTC. Its translation: CASSRTQGQTYEQYF.

Only a few counts were recorded for this clonotype. The V gene is TRBV7-9, the J gene TRBJ2-7; TRBD1 aligns across 8 bases. Trimming took 5 bases from V and 3 from J; bases not matched to a gene: 3. Germline CDR1 is SEHNR and CDR2 is FQNEAQ (reference sequence). The CDR3 runs to 13 residues. The CDR3 loop reads CASSPTGVYEQYF. The CDR3 nucleotides read TGTGCCAGCAGCCCGACAGGGGTCTACGAGCAGTACTTC.

The rearrangement uses TRBV4-3 and TRBJ2-5; 7 positions agree with TRBD1. V lost 0 bases and J lost 2; bases outside the gene matches: 9. Germline V gene lookup returns CDR1 LGHNA and CDR2 YSLEER. The CDR3 length is 17 residues. The CDR3 DNA reads as TGCGCCAGCAGCCAAGATCCCAACCCGGGACAGCAAGAGACCCAGTACTTC. This codes for CASSQDPNPGQQETQYF.

The chain carries TRBV9 and TRBJ1-5; possibly TRBD1 for D (5 bases). Germline-derived CDR1 and CDR2 are SGDLS and YYNGEE. V lost 2 bases and J lost 0, with 9 bases in between. The CDR3 runs to 15 residues. The CDR3 protein is CASSVKGDSNQPQHF. CDR3 DNA sequence: TGTGCCAGCAGCGTCAAAGGGGATAGCAATCAGCCCCAGCATTTT.

As for this clonotype: With a much larger clone just one base away, this may be a read error. The chain links TRBV15 to TRBJ1-1; a weak D match, TRBD1 (6 bases). Deletions cut 1 base from V and 3 bases from J, with 15 bases between. The germline CDR1 and CDR2 sequences are LNHNV and YYDKDF (reference sequence). CDR3 length equals 16 residues. The CDR3, as DNA: TGTGCCACCAGCAGAGTGGGTCGGGGGGCTGACACTGAAGCTTTCTTT. Translating gives CATSRVGRGADTEAFF.

The gene calls are TRBV24-1 and TRBJ1-5; 9 positions agree with TRBD1. Trimming cost V 4 bases and J 6 bases; bases outside gene matches: 12. CDR1 is KGHDR and CDR2 is SFDVKD in the germline V gene. This CDR3 has 17 amino acids. The CDR3 sequence: CATSDPGTGCWGQPQHF. The CDR3 coding sequence is TGTGCCACCAGTGACCCAGGGACAGGGTGCTGGGGTCAGCCCCAGCATTTT.

CDR3 sequence: CASSRGLAGGHEQYF. In DNA form, the CDR3 reads TGTGCCAGCAGCCGGGGACTAGCGGGAGGCCACGAGCAGTACTTC. The rearrangement links TRBV4-2 to TRBJ2-7; 15 nucleotides agree with TRBD2. The trim removed 4 bases at V and 5 bases at J, leaving 3 bases unmatched. Germline V gene sequence: CDR1 LGHNA, CDR2 YNFKEQ. The CDR3 is 15 residues long.

This clonotype has at least ten counts. V and J are TRBV20-1 and TRBJ2-7, with D possibly matching TRBD2 (6 bases). The ends were cut back, 0 bases at V and 7 bases at J, with 16 bases in the middle. Germline V CDR1 and CDR2: DFQATT, SNEGSKA (reference sequence). The CDR3 is 14 residues long. The CDR3 nucleotides are TGCAGTGCTAGAGATTTGACGTCGGCGGGGGAGCAGTACTTC. Translating gives CSARDLTSAGEQYF.

The J gene is TRBJ1-1, the V gene TRBV10-3; D gene unclear. This CDR3 comprises 13 residues. The V gene lost 0 bases and the J gene lost 5 bases, with 7 bases spanning the gap. Germline-derived CDR1 and CDR2 are ENHRY and SYGVKD. Here the CDR3 reads CAISESTGTEAFF. For the CDR3, the DNA is TGTGCCATCAGTGAGTCGACGGGGACTGAAGCTTTCTTT.

This clonotype was detected ten times or more. This chain uses TRBV2 with TRBJ2-7; TRBD1 might be the D (6 bases). The CDR3 length is 13 residues. Trimming removed 7 bases from V and 7 bases from J, with 17 bases in between. Germline CDR1 SNHLY, CDR2 FYNNEI. The CDR3 nucleotides read TGTGCCAGCACCATCGGACAGTCCAGGGAGCAGTACTTC. This encodes CASTIGQSREQYF.

This clonotype was counted ten times or more. The chain couples TRBV10-3 to TRBJ1-2; 9 positions agree with TRBD1. V shed 2 bases, J shed 0 bases, and the junction held 4 bases outside the gene matches. Germline V gene lookup returns CDR1 ENHRY and CDR2 SYGVKD. The CDR3 is 16 residues long. The CDR3 loop is CAISEDRGITNYGYTF. CDR3 nucleotide sequence: TGTGCCATCAGTGAGGACAGGGGGATAACTAACTATGGCTACACCTTC.

In its sample, this clonotype was seen once. The rearrangement joins TRBV19 to TRBJ2-2; TRBD2 matches at 7 bases. Trimming at V came to 11 bases and at J to 6 bases, leaving 21 bases not matched to a gene. This CDR3 comprises 17 residues. CDR1 and CDR2 (germline): LNHDA, SQIVND (reference sequence). The CDR3 region is CAWRVVKGGSIAGELFF. The CDR3 DNA follows: TGTGCCTGGAGAGTTGTGAAGGGCGGGAGTATCGCCGGGGAGCTGTTTTTT.

For this clonotype: At one end the junction does not follow the germline gene, possibly because of a read error. The chain recombines TRBV11-3 with TRBJ1-1; no reliable D call. From germline, CDR1 is SGHNT and CDR2 YENEEA. The length of the CDR3 is 12 residues. This CDR3 is CASSVLNTEASF. The CDR3 DNA reads as TGTGCCAGCAGCGTATTGAACACTGAAGCTTCCTTT.

In this sample, this clonotype turned up a few times. The J gene is TRBJ2-2, the V gene TRBV7-9, with 9 bases lining up with TRBD2. CDR1 and CDR2 (germline): SEHNR, FQNEAQ (reference sequence). The V gene end was trimmed by 5 bases and the J gene end by 1 base; junction bases not matched to a gene: 5. This CDR3 spans 16 amino acids. The CDR3 DNA sequence: TGTGCCAGCAGCCCAAGCGGGAGGCTGAACACCGGGGAGCTGTTTTTT. Its protein is CASSPSGRLNTGELFF.

This clonotype has ten or more counts. V gene TRBV7-6 combines with J gene TRBJ1-5; the D is unclear. CDR3 length: 15 amino acids. Germline V lookup: CDR1 SGHVS, CDR2 FNYEAQ. The ends were cut back, 2 bases at V and 1 base at J, with 9 bases in the middle. CDR3 in amino acids: CASSLNPDSNQPQHF. DNA for the CDR3: TGTGCCAGCAGCTTAAATCCCGACAGCAATCAGCCCCAGCATTTT.

In regard to this clonotype: Its ends do not fully match the called genes, so a read error is possible. This chain connects TRBV10-2 to TRBJ1-1; D is ambiguous. Germline-derived CDR1 and CDR2 are WSHSY and SAAADI. The CDR3 extends over 13 amino acids. CDR3 coding DNA: TGTGCCAGCAGTTCCATGGGAGGGACTGAAGCTTTCTTT. This translates into CASSSMGGTEAFF.

This clonotype was found a few times. The chain couples TRBV20-1 to TRBJ1-5; D is perhaps TRBD1 (6 bases). The CDR3 spans 15 residues. Germline V lookup: CDR1 DFQATT, CDR2 SNEGSKA (reference sequence). Deletions cut 6 bases from V and 6 bases from J, with 21 bases between. The CDR3 loop is CSAKPPSGVGQPQHF. The CDR3 DNA reads TGCAGTGCCAAACCCCCCTCAGGGGTCGGTCAGCCCCAGCATTTT.

This chain joins TRBV7-2 and TRBJ1-5, with TRBD1 identical over 7 bases. V lost 2 bases and J lost 7; bases outside the gene matches: 11. This CDR3 spans 16 amino acids. Per germline, CDR1 SGHTA and CDR2 FQGNSA. The CDR3 DNA reads TGTGCCAGCAGCTTAAGGAGGGACCAAGGGGGCCAGCCCCAGCATTTT. Amino acid sequence: CASSLRRDQGGQPQHF.

This clonotype was found a few times. The J gene is TRBJ1-2, the V gene TRBV28, with 8 bases that match TRBD1. The germline CDR1 and CDR2 sequences are MDHEN and SYDVKM. The CDR3 totals 13 residues. The ends lost 6 bases at V and 4 bases at J; junction bases unmatched: 4. The CDR3 DNA reads TGTGCCAGCAGGGACAGGGCCTTCTATGGCTACACCTTC. Translated, it gives CASRDRAFYGYTF.

Comments on this clonotype: Relative to the germline gene, one junction end is altered; a read error may explain this. The chain links TRBV5-1 to TRBJ1-1; perhaps TRBD1 as D (6 bases). CDR3 length: 15 amino acids. Germline loops: CDR1 SGHRS, CDR2 YFSETQ. CDR3 protein: CASSLQHVRGTEAFF. The CDR3 coding sequence is TGTGCCAGCAGCTTGCAGCATGTTAGGGGGACTGAAGCTTTCTTT.

This clonotype was observed a single time. The V call is TRBV15, the J call TRBJ1-4; possible D gene TRBD1, 5 bases. Germline values: CDR1 LNHNV, CDR2 YYDKDF (reference sequence). The CDR3 spans 13 residues. V shed 3 bases and J shed 7 bases, with 9 bases lying between them. The CDR3 here is CATSSDGGEKLFF. CDR3 DNA: TGTGCCACCAGCAGTGATGGGGGTGAAAAACTGTTTTTT.